Presented here are 10 T cell receptor beta chains from one specimen sequenced in a study of cytomegalovirus exposure and HLA in healthy donors. PCR amplification relied on 60 Vbeta primers (plus 13 Jbeta primers). Clones were sequenced by immunoSEQ multiplex PCR, and TCRdb holds only the in-frame ones, with some missing. The top ten hold about 1.2% of the sample, which has approximately 210,000 clones, approximately 87% seen once. The specimen was PBMCs. These receptors were taken from a man aged 25-45 years in good health and CMV-seronegative.

The genes are TRBV4-2 and TRBJ2-5; TRBD2 matches at 9 bases. The CDR3 consists of 16 residues. The junction had 11 bases not matched to a gene; V was cut back by 3 bases and J by 6 bases. Germline CDR1 reads LGHNA; CDR2 reads YNFKEQ. The CDR3 nucleotides read TGTGCCAGCAGCCAGGGGGGGGTAGCGGGAGTTCAGACCCAGTACTTC. Encoded protein: CASSQGGVAGVQTQYF.

V and J are TRBV14 and TRBJ2-4, with D hard to call. The germline V gene has CDR1 SGHDN and CDR2 FVKESK. Trimming stripped 1 base from V and 1 base from J, with 5 bases between. CDR3 length equals 14 residues. The CDR3 region has the DNA TGTGCCAGCAGCCAAGCCTCGGCCAAAAACATTCAGTACTTC. Translated: CASSQASAKNIQYF. The complete variable domain, with remaining parts taken from reference TRBV14 and TRBJ2-4, reads EAGVTQFPSHSVIEKGQTVTLRCDPISGHDNLYWYRRVMGKEIKFLLHFVKESKQDESGMPNNRFLAERTGGTYSTLKVQPAELEDSGVYFCASSQASAKNIQYFGAGTRLSVL.

The chain uses TRBV4-1 and TRBJ2-6; 8 bases map to TRBD1. The CDR3 contains 17 residues. The germline V gene has CDR1 MGHRA and CDR2 YSYEKL. The junction had 5 bases not matched to a gene; V was cut back by 4 bases and J by 0 bases. CDR3 in DNA: TGCGCCAGCAGCCGCCCGACAGGGGTCTCTGGGGCCAACGTCCTGACTTTC. Protein: CASSRPTGVSGANVLTF.

The chain has TRBV10-2 and TRBJ1-2; TRBD1 aligns across 12 bases. The germline V gene has CDR1 WSHSY and CDR2 SAAADI. With 7 bases clipped from V and 4 bases from J, the junction kept 13 bases outside the gene matches. The CDR3 is 17 residues long. CDR3 in amino acids: CASNDRDRGPKTYGYTF. CDR3 nucleotide sequence: TGCGCCAGCAATGACCGGGACAGGGGGCCAAAGACCTATGGCTACACCTTC.

The table lists this clone with a count of one. The chain joins TRBV4-2 to TRBJ2-3; perhaps TRBD1 as D (6 bases). The V and J ends lost 4 bases and 4 bases respectively, with 15 bases between them. The CDR3 runs to 15 residues. CDR1 LGHNA and CDR2 YNFKEQ come from the germline V gene. The CDR3 spells CASSPRSTGSDTQYF. DNA of the CDR3: TGTGCCAGCAGCCCGCGCAGCACAGGGTCAGATACGCAGTATTTT.

Of note for this clone: The same CDR3 can be traced to other DNA sequences in this sample. The chain joins TRBV11-2 to TRBJ1-1; D not resolved. Germline V gene data show CDR1 as SGHAT and CDR2 as FQNNGV. Trimming pared 2 bases from V and 0 bases from J, leaving 10 bases between. The CDR3 contains 15 residues. In DNA form, the CDR3 reads TGTGCCAGCAGCTTACGCGCGGATATGAACACTGAAGCTTTCTTT. Its protein is CASSLRADMNTEAFF. Full variable domain (outside the CDR3, taken from reference TRBV11-2 and TRBJ1-1): EAGVAQSPRYKIIEKRQSVAFWCNPISGHATLYWYQQILGQGPKLLIQFQNNGVVDDSQLPKDRFSAERLKGVDSTLKIQPAKLEDSAVYLCASSLRADMNTEAFFGQGTRLTVV.

The genes are TRBV19 and TRBJ1-1; D is undetermined. The V and J ends lost 2 bases and 6 bases respectively, with 10 bases between them. Germline V CDR1 and CDR2: LNHDA, SQIVND (reference sequence). The CDR3 runs to 13 residues. The CDR3 spells CASSINRGSEAFF. CDR3 nucleotide sequence: TGTGCCAGTAGTATAAACCGGGGATCTGAAGCTTTCTTT.

In regard to this clone: This CDR3 fails to terminate in the conserved phenylalanine or tryptophan, so it likely reflects a read error. This chain joins TRBV19 and TRBJ2-7; weak D call: TRBD1 (7 bases). Per germline, CDR1 LNHDA and CDR2 SQIVND (reference sequence). The CDR3 runs to 14 residues. The V gene lost 9 bases and the J gene lost 3 bases, with 18 bases spanning the gap. CDR3 nucleotides: TGTGCCAGCCGCCCACAGGGGACTTACTACGAGCAGTACCTC. Amino acid sequence: CASRPQGTYYEQYL.

This clone was counted a single time. CDR3 coding DNA: TGTGCCACCGGAGGGGGGGCTAGCGGGAGTCCCGAGCAGTACTTC. Encoded protein: CATGGGASGSPEQYF. The rearrangement uses TRBV10-3 and TRBJ2-5; the match to TRBD2 covers 10 bases. Matching the DNA end better, TRBJ2-7 makes the J call doubtful. CDR1 and CDR2 from the germline V gene are ENHRY and SYGVKD. The CDR3 loop spans 15 amino acids.

V gene TRBV7-9 combines with J gene TRBJ2-7, with a weak D call TRBD2 (5 bases). V shed 5 bases and J shed 6 bases, with 14 bases lying between them. In germline, CDR1 is SEHNR, CDR2 FQNEAQ (reference sequence). The CDR3 contains 13 residues. The CDR3 reads CASSGSGLPEQYF. The CDR3, as DNA: TGTGCCAGCAGCGGATCGGGATTACCCGAGCAGTACTTC. Drawing the rest from reference TRBV7-9 and TRBJ2-7, the complete variable domain is DTGVSQNPRHKITKRGQNVTFRCDPISEHNRLYWYRQTLGQGPEFLTYFQNEAQLEKSRLLSDRFSAERPKGSFSTLEIQRTEQGDSAMYLCASSGSGLPEQYFGPGTRLTVT.